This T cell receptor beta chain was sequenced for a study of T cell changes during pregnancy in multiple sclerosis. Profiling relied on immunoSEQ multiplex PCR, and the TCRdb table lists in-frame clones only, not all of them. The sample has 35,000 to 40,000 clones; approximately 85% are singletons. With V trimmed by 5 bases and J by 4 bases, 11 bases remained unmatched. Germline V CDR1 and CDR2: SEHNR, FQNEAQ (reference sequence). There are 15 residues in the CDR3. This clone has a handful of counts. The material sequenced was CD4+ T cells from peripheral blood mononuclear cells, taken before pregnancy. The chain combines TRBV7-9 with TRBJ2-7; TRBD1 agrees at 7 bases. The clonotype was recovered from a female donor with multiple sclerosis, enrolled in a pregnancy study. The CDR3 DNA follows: TGTGCCAGCAGCCTCACAGGGGTGGGTATGTACGAGCAGTACTTC. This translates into CASSLTGVGMYEQYF.